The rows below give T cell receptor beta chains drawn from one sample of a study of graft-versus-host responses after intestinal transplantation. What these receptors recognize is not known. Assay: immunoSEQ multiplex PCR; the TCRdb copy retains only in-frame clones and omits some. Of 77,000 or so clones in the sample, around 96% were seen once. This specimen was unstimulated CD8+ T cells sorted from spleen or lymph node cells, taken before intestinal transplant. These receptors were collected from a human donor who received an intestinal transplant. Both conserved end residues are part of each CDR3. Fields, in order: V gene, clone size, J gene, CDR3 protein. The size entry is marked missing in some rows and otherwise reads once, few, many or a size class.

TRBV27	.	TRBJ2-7	CASRTSGSVEQYF
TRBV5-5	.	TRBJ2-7	CASSLIRNSYEQYF
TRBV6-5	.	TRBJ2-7	CASSYREPYEQYF
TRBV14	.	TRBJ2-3	CASSQVGRYYQTDTQYF
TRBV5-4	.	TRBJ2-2	CASSPTTTGAGELFF
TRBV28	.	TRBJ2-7	CASSETQGSYEQYF
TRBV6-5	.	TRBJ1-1	CASSYSDLNTEAFF
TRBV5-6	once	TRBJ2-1	CASSLGSLVYVDNEQFF
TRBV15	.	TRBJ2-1	CATSFLGGVSSGYNEQFF
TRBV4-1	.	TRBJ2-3	CASSQYQGDTQYF
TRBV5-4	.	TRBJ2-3	CASSLGGNPPDTQYF
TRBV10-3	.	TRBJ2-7	CAISEWPMKGDEQYF
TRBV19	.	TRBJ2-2	CASTALQGDTGELFF
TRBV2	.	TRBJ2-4	CASKGDQNLRAKNIQYF
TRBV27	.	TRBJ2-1	CASSLTRTGYNEQFF
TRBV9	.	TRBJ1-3	CASSVELSSGNTIYF
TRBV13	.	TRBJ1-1	CASSLQGAGDTEAFF
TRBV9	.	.	CASSGQDDHEQYF
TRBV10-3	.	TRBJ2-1	CAISGQGTDEQFF
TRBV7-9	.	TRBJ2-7	CASRLGSGYEQYF
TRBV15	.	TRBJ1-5	CATSSKRTGGNQPQHF
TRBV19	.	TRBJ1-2	CASSGPTTGPDYTF
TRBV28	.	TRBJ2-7	CASSFQDYEQYF
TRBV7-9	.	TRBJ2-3	CASSPTGQSFFASTDTQYF
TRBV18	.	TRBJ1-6	CASSPEGQGDSPLHF
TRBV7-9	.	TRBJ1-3	CATLHFPYSGNTIYF
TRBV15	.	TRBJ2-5	CATRRDRGLGETQYF
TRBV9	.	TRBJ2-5	CASSVGGNQETQYF
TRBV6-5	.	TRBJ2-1	CASRPGLSPYNEQFF